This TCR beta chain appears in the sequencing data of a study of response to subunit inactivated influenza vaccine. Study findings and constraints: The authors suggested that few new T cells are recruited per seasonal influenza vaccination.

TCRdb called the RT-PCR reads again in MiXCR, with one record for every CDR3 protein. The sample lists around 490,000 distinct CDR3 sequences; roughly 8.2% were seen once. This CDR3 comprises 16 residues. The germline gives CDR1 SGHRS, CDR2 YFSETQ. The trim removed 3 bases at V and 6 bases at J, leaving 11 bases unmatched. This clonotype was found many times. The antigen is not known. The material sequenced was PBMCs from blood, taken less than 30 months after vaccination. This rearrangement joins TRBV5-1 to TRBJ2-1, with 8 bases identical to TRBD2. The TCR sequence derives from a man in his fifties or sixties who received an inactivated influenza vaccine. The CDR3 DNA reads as TGCGCCAGCAGCTGGTCCGCCGGGACTAGATCCAATGAGCAGTTCTTC. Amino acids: CASSWSAGTRSNEQFF.